A selection of T cell receptor beta chains follows, all from one sample in a study of post-analysis software for immune sequencing data. TCRdb passed the PCR reads through MiXCR, listing each CDR3 protein once. Here the sample spans some 450,000 distinct CDR3 sequences, around 40% being singletons. The sequenced sample consisted of blood. The source is a girl between 5 and 17 years old with multiple sclerosis. CDR3s include the opening cysteine and the closing phenylalanine or tryptophan. A D gene is named only where the DNA matches it firmly. Clone size is stated in some rows and not others, as once, few, many or a class when expanded.

J gene,V gene,clone size,D gene,CDR3 DNA,CDR3 protein
TRBJ2-1,TRBV5-6,-,-,TGTGCCAGCAGACAGGACGAGTACAATGAGCAGTTCTTC,CASRQDEYNEQFF
TRBJ2-5,TRBV4-1,few,TRBD2,TGCGCCAGCAGCCAACGTCTAGCGGGAGCTGTTGGAGAGACCCAGTACTTC,CASSQRLAGAVGETQYF
TRBJ2-7,TRBV7-9,-,TRBD1,TGTGCCAGCAGCTCCGGGACAGGGGGGAATGAGCAGTACTTC,CASSSGTGGNEQYF
TRBJ2-1,TRBV9,-,TRBD2,TGTGCCAGCAGCTTCCGGCCCCAACCTAGCGGGAGTACGAATGAGCAGTTCTTC,CASSFRPQPSGSTNEQFF
TRBJ2-1,TRBV7-2,few,TRBD2,TGTGCCAGCAGCTCTACTAGCGGCTCCTACAATGAGCAGTTCTTC,CASSSTSGSYNEQFF
TRBJ2-3,TRBV29-1,-,-,TGCAGCGTTTTTTTCCTGGCAGACCTCACAGATACGCAGTATTTT,CSVFFLADLTDTQYF
TRBJ2-7,TRBV27,-,TRBD1,TGTGCCAGCAGTTCTCCGGGACAGGGGCCCTACGAGCAGTACTTC,CASSSPGQGPYEQYF
TRBJ2-6,TRBV28,few,TRBD1,TGTGCCAGCTGGGACAGGGGGTCTGGGGCCAACGTCCTGACTTTC,CASWDRGSGANVLTF
TRBJ2-2,TRBV28,-,-,TGTGCCAGCAGTTTCAAGGTTAACACCGGGGAGCTGTTTTTT,CASSFKVNTGELFF
TRBJ2-6,TRBV3-1,-,-,TGTGCCAGCAGCCCCCAGGGGCACGCGGCTGGGGCCAACGTCCTGACTTTC,CASSPQGHAAGANVLTF
TRBJ2-5,TRBV7-9,many,-,TGTGCCAGCAGCCCCGTAGGGGGATTCAAAGAGACCCAGTACTTC,CASSPVGGFKETQYF
TRBJ2-3,TRBV4-1,-,TRBD2,TGCGCCTGCAGCCTTGGACTAGCGCGTTCCTTAGGCACAGATACGCAGTATTTT,CACSLGLARSLGTDTQYF
TRBJ2-7,TRBV2,few,-,TGTGCCAGCAGGAGTGCCTACGAGCAGTACTTC,CASRSAYEQYF
TRBJ2-1,TRBV5-1,once,-,TGCGCCAGCAGCTCCGGGAATAGTCCCAATGAGCAGTTCTTC,CASSSGNSPNEQFF
TRBJ2-3,TRBV5-4,few,TRBD1,TGTGCCAGCAGCATAGGACAGGGGGGCACAGATACGCAGTATTTT,CASSIGQGGTDTQYF
TRBJ1-5,TRBV11-2,-,-,TGTGCCAGCAGCTTAGAGGGGCCCTATAGCAATCAGCCCCAGCATTTT,CASSLEGPYSNQPQHF
TRBJ2-7,TRBV6-5,-,-,TGTGCCAGCAGTTTCTCGGGGGCGGACTACGAGCAGTACTTC,CASSFSGADYEQYF
TRBJ1-6,TRBV20-1,-,-,TGCAGTGCTAGCCCCCAGGGAGATTCACCCCTCCACTTT,CSASPQGDSPLHF
TRBJ2-1,TRBV19,-,-,TGTGCCGGTACTAAGGGACCAAACAATGAGCAGTTCTTC,CAGTKGPNNEQFF
TRBJ2-3,TRBV4-1,-,-,TGCGCCAGCAGCCAAGGGCACGAGCGTGGAGATACGCAGTATTTT,CASSQGHERGDTQYF
TRBJ2-1,TRBV7-3,few,TRBD1,TGTGCCAGCAGCTTAATAGGGACAGGGGCGACATCCTACAATGAGCAGTTCTTC,CASSLIGTGATSYNEQFF
TRBJ2-1,TRBV21-1,-,-,TGTGCCAGCAGCAAAGCGATAGGACAGGCTCCAAACAATGAGCAGTTCTTC,CASSKAIGQAPNNEQFF
TRBJ1-2,TRBV9,-,-,TGTGCCAGCAGCGTCGGGACAACTCAATATGGCTACACCTTC,CASSVGTTQYGYTF
TRBJ2-1,TRBV27,-,TRBD1,TGTGCCAGCAGCCTTTCGGACAGGGCGGTCTACAATGAGCAGTTCTTC,CASSLSDRAVYNEQFF
TRBJ2-1,TRBV10-3,few,TRBD1,TGTGCCGTTAAACCGGGACAGGGGGGCAATGAGCAGTTCTTC,CAVKPGQGGNEQFF
TRBJ2-5,TRBV4-2,-,-,TGTGCCAGCAGCCAAGGGGCAGGGGGGAAAGAGACCCAGTACTTC,CASSQGAGGKETQYF